This TCR beta chain originates from a study of T cell repertoires in cytomegalovirus infection. This CDR3 is built from 18 residues. V lost 4 bases and J lost 0, with 22 bases in between. The germline gives CDR1 SGHTA, CDR2 FQGNSA. TCRdb redid the calling of the reads with MiXCR, one entry per CDR3 protein. This sample has about 140,000 distinct CDR3 sequences, with approximately 5.9% found just once. Study-level findings and limits: Pooled public TCR beta family frequency picked out CMV carriers with the relevant HLA.

This clonotype was seen at least ten times. Its antigen is not identified. This TCR was sampled from a human donor in good health (CMV status not recorded). Some clones in this sample may be carry-over from other donors' samples. V and J are TRBV7-2 and TRBJ2-7, with D possibly TRBD1 on 8 matching bases. The source material was PBMCs. Here the CDR3 reads CASSSQGGEPEYSYEQYF. For the CDR3, the DNA is TGTGCCAGCAGCTCACAGGGGGGGGAGCCAGAGTACTCCTACGAGCAGTACTTC.